These 26 T cell receptor beta chains share one sample of origin, sequenced in a study of PD-1 blockade in classical Hodgkin lymphoma. Relapse was seen in all patients after autologous stem cell transplantation, and brentuximab vedotin exposure was variable. The table came from immunoSEQ multiplex PCR; TCRdb's copy has only in-frame clones and leaves some out. This sample carries some 19,000 clones, approximately 84% of them seen once, and the ten largest clones take under 7.5%. The sample in question was peripheral blood mononuclear cells (PBMCs), obtained at baseline. The source is a human donor with classical Hodgkin lymphoma.

The chain carries TRBV5-8 and TRBJ2-5; D is possibly TRBD1 or TRBD2 (5 bases each). This CDR3 has 12 residues. Germline V lookup: CDR1 SGHTS, CDR2 YDEGEE. V lost 7 bases and J lost 5, with 12 bases in between. The chain's CDR3 is CASGTDGETQYF. CDR3 DNA sequence: TGTGCCAGCGGGACCGACGGGGAGACCCAGTACTTC.

The chain joins TRBV5-1 to TRBJ2-2; a possible D gene is TRBD1 (6 bases). The CDR3 loop spans 16 amino acids. Trimming left V 0 bases short and J 2 bases short, with 11 bases between. Germline CDR1 reads SGHRS; CDR2 reads YFSETQ. The CDR3 DNA follows: TGCGCCAGCAGCTTGGATGTGGGACAAAACACCGGGGAGCTGTTTTTT. Its protein is CASSLDVGQNTGELFF.

The chain is built from TRBV27 and TRBJ1-2, with D tentatively TRBD1 (5 bases). Per the germline V gene, CDR1 is MNHEY and CDR2 is SMNVEV (reference sequence). The CDR3 extends over 16 amino acids. Between the trimmed V and J ends, which lost 8 bases and 3 bases, there was a span of 22 bases. The CDR3 is CASSPSEGALHYGYTF. The CDR3 DNA reads as TGTGCCAGCTCCCCATCAGAAGGGGCTTTGCACTATGGCTACACCTTC.

V and J are TRBV4-2 and TRBJ1-2; D unclear. The CDR3 is 13 amino acids. Germline V gene lookup returns CDR1 LGHNA and CDR2 YNFKEQ. Trimming took 0 bases from V and 3 from J, leaving 5 bases between them. CDR3 nucleotides: TGTGCCAGCAGCCAAGAACGGGACTATGGCTACACCTTC. This encodes CASSQERDYGYTF.

The chain links TRBV4-1 to TRBJ2-1, with D possibly being TRBD1 or TRBD2 (6 bases each). Germline CDR1 MGHRA, CDR2 YSYEKL. V was cut by 0 bases and J by 10 bases, with 10 bases left in between. The CDR3 consists of 13 residues. CDR3 nucleotide sequence: TGCGCCAGCAGCCAAGATTGGGGGGCCGAGCAGTTCTTC. It specifies CASSQDWGAEQFF.

This chain links TRBV28 with TRBJ2-2, with TRBD2 identical over 12 bases. Germline CDR1 reads MDHEN; CDR2 reads SYDVKM. V gave up 5 bases and J gave up 6 bases; unmatched junction bases: 4. This CDR3 is 15 amino acids long. The CDR3 DNA is TGTGCCAGCAGTCCTAGCGGGGGGGCAGCCGGGGAGCTGTTTTTT. This codes for CASSPSGGAAGELFF.

V and J are TRBV6-5 and TRBJ2-7; 7 bases match TRBD1. V gave up 2 bases and J gave up 4 bases; unmatched junction bases: 2. CDR3 length: 13 residues. Germline lookup yields CDR1 MNHEY and CDR2 SVGAGI. The CDR3 nucleotides are TGTGCCAGCAGTTACGGGACAGAATACGAGCAGTACTTC. Translating it yields CASSYGTEYEQYF.

Here the CDR3 DNA reads TGTGCCAGCAGTGGACAGGGCTTGGATGGCTACACCTTC. It encodes CASSGQGLDGYTF. The chain uses TRBV2 and TRBJ1-2; TRBD1 agrees at 7 bases. The J segment lost 6 bases and the V segment lost 4 bases, leaving 5 bases of the junction unmatched. This CDR3 has 13 amino acids. CDR1 is SNHLY and CDR2 is FYNNEI in the germline V gene. The variable domain in full, completed from reference TRBV2 and TRBJ1-2, reads EPEVTQTPSHQVTQMGQEVILRCVPISNHLYFYWYRQILGQKVEFLVSFYNNEISEKSEIFDDQFSVERPDGSNFTLKIRSTKLEDSAMYFCASSGQGLDGYTFGSGTRLTVV.

The genes are TRBV7-9 and TRBJ2-2, with a possible D match to TRBD2 (6 bases). CDR3 size: 13 residues. Germline loops: CDR1 SEHNR, CDR2 FQNEAQ (reference sequence). Between the trimmed V and J ends, which lost 5 bases and 4 bases, there was a span of 8 bases. CDR3 DNA: TGTGCCAGCAGCGACGGGGGCACCGGGGAGCTGTTTTTT. As protein: CASSDGGTGELFF.

The chain has TRBV6-5 and TRBJ2-1; 10 bases map to TRBD2. The CDR3 has 13 amino acids. In germline, CDR1 is MNHEY, CDR2 SVGAGI. The J segment lost 10 bases and the V segment lost 2 bases, leaving 2 bases of the junction unmatched. The CDR3 reads CASSYGTSDEQFF. The CDR3 DNA is TGTGCCAGCAGTTACGGGACTAGCGACGAGCAGTTCTTC.

The V call is TRBV6-5, the J call TRBJ2-1; unclear D gene. Trimming pared 7 bases from V and 6 bases from J, leaving 19 bases between. CDR3 length equals 15 residues. Germline V lookup: CDR1 MNHEY, CDR2 SVGAGI. CDR3 amino acids: CASTTKGGRRNEQFF. Written as DNA, the CDR3 is TGTGCCAGCACCACCAAGGGCGGTCGTCGCAATGAGCAGTTCTTC.

The chain has TRBV28 and TRBJ2-7, with 9 nucleotides matching TRBD1. Trimming cost V 6 bases and J 2 bases; bases outside gene matches: 2. The CDR3 totals 13 residues. Germline V gene lookup returns CDR1 MDHEN and CDR2 SYDVKM. The DNA of the CDR3 is TGTGCCAGCAGGGACAGGGGACCCTACGAGCAGTACTTC. Its translation is CASRDRGPYEQYF.

The chain recombines TRBV6-4 with TRBJ1-2; D is unresolved. CDR1 MRHNA and CDR2 SNTAGT come from the germline V gene. This CDR3 region has 13 residues. Trimming took off 6 bases at V and 8 bases at J, with 16 bases between the two ends. CDR3 loop: CASRPGRAGGYTF. The DNA for the CDR3 is TGTGCCAGCAGACCCGGAAGGGCTGGCGGCTACACCTTC.

The chain uses TRBV30 and TRBJ1-2, with D possibly matching TRBD1 (5 bases). Trimming pared 4 bases from V and 7 bases from J, leaving 22 bases between. The CDR3 sequence is 15 residues long. CDR1 and CDR2 (germline): GTSNPN, SVGIG (reference sequence). DNA of the CDR3: TGTGCCTGGACCTTGAGATTGGGGGGACCGAGTGGCTACACCTTC. Amino acid sequence: CAWTLRLGGPSGYTF.

A single count supports this clone. This chain uses TRBV7-8 with TRBJ1-5; D gene unclear. CDR3 size: 16 residues. Germline values: CDR1 SGHVS, CDR2 FQNEAQ. The V and J ends lost 4 bases and 1 base respectively, with 14 bases between them. The CDR3 reads CASSYLEGGSNQPQHF. CDR3 DNA sequence: TGTGCCAGCAGCTATTTAGAGGGTGGGAGCAATCAGCCCCAGCATTTT.

This clone was counted a few times. V is TRBV28 and J is TRBJ2-3, with 9 bases matching TRBD1. Germline CDR1 MDHEN, CDR2 SYDVKM. The J segment lost 2 bases and the V segment lost 4 bases, leaving 7 bases of the junction unmatched. The CDR3 is 16 residues long. In DNA, the CDR3 is TGTGCCAGCAGTTCGGGACAGGGTATTAACACAGATACGCAGTATTTT. Protein product: CASSSGQGINTDTQYF.

V and J are TRBV10-1 and TRBJ1-1; unclear D gene. Trimming took 0 bases from V and 4 from J, leaving 9 bases between them. The CDR3 loop spans 14 amino acids. Germline V gene data show CDR1 as WNHNN and CDR2 as SYGVQD (reference sequence). CDR3 amino acids: CASSESISSTEAFF. In nucleotides, the CDR3 is TGCGCCAGCAGTGAGTCCATATCCAGCACTGAAGCTTTCTTT.

J is TRBJ2-1 and V is TRBV14; D possibly corresponds to TRBD2 (5 bases). The V gene lost 3 bases and the J gene lost 6 bases, with 12 bases spanning the gap. Germline V gene sequence: CDR1 SGHDN, CDR2 FVKESK. This CDR3 region has 14 residues. The CDR3 reads CASSHWESGNEQFF. The CDR3 nucleotides are TGTGCCAGCAGCCATTGGGAGAGTGGCAATGAGCAGTTCTTC. The full variable domain, its missing parts supplied by reference TRBV14 and TRBJ2-1, is EAGVTQFPSHSVIEKGQTVTLRCDPISGHDNLYWYRRVMGKEIKFLLHFVKESKQDESGMPNNRFLAERTGGTYSTLKVQPAELEDSGVYFCASSHWESGNEQFFGPGTRLTVL.

The genes are TRBV9 and TRBJ2-6; the D call may be TRBD1 or TRBD2 (5 bases each). The V end lost 5 bases, the J end lost 4 bases, and 13 bases lay between the germline ends. Looked up from germline, CDR1 is SGDLS and CDR2 is YYNGEE. This CDR3 is built from 15 residues. CDR3 nucleotide sequence: TGTGCCAGCAGTCCGAGGGGAACCGGGGCCAACGTCCTGACTTTC. Residues: CASSPRGTGANVLTF.

The rearrangement joins TRBV4-1 to TRBJ2-3, with TRBD1 matching over 7 bases. Trimming took 8 bases from V and 1 from J; bases not matched to a gene: 9. CDR1 and CDR2 (germline): MGHRA, YSYEKL. This CDR3 is built from 15 residues. The DNA for the CDR3 is TGCGCCAGCCAACCCCTAGGGGGCCGCACAGATACGCAGTATTTT. It encodes CASQPLGGRTDTQYF.

This clone came up a few times. V gene TRBV2 combines with J gene TRBJ1-3, with 8 nucleotides matching TRBD1. Germline CDR1 SNHLY, CDR2 FYNNEI. V lost 8 bases and J lost 0; bases outside the gene matches: 0. This CDR3 comprises 13 residues. The CDR3 nucleotides are TGTGCCAGCGGGACAGGCTCTGGAAACACCATATATTTT. Protein: CASGTGSGNTIYF. Looking up the rest from reference TRBV2 and TRBJ1-3 gives the full variable domain: EPEVTQTPSHQVTQMGQEVILRCVPISNHLYFYWYRQILGQKVEFLVSFYNNEISEKSEIFDDQFSVERPDGSNFTLKIRSTKLEDSAMYFCASGTGSGNTIYFGEGSWLTVV.

The chain couples TRBV5-6 to TRBJ2-1; 7 positions agree with TRBD2. This CDR3 is 15 amino acids long. V shed 2 bases and J 6 bases; nucleotides not matched to a gene: 8. Germline assignment: CDR1 SGHDT and CDR2 YYEEEE. The DNA for the CDR3 is TGTGCCAGCAGCTTAGGACTAGGTGGCCGCAATGAGCAGTTCTTC. Its protein is CASSLGLGGRNEQFF.

This chain joins TRBV27 and TRBJ2-1; D assignment may be TRBD1 or TRBD2 (5 bases each). Between the trimmed V and J ends, which lost 5 bases and 8 bases, there was a span of 19 bases. Germline V gene data show CDR1 as MNHEY and CDR2 as SMNVEV (reference sequence). CDR3 length: 15 amino acids. The chain's CDR3 is CASSPKPGPFDEQFF. Here the CDR3 DNA reads TGTGCCAGCAGTCCCAAACCGGGACCCTTTGATGAGCAGTTCTTC.

V usage is TRBV4-2 and J usage is TRBJ2-1; possible D gene TRBD2, 6 bases. Germline-derived CDR1 and CDR2 are LGHNA and YNFKEQ. The V and J ends lost 0 bases and 7 bases respectively, with 13 bases between them. The length of the CDR3 is 15 residues. The CDR3 sequence: CASSQEGLRGNEQFF. The CDR3 DNA follows: TGTGCCAGCAGCCAAGAAGGCCTGCGGGGTAATGAGCAGTTCTTC.

In its sample, this clone was seen once. The rearrangement links TRBV2 to TRBJ1-1; maybe TRBD1 (6 bases). Germline V lookup: CDR1 SNHLY, CDR2 FYNNEI. The CDR3 runs to 16 residues. V lost 2 bases, J lost 1 base, and 14 bases lay in between. The CDR3 sequence is CASSEIARGPNTEAFF. The CDR3 DNA is TGTGCCAGCAGTGAAATCGCCAGGGGACCGAACACTGAAGCTTTCTTT. The full variable domain, rest sourced from reference TRBV2 and TRBJ1-1, is EPEVTQTPSHQVTQMGQEVILRCVPISNHLYFYWYRQILGQKVEFLVSFYNNEISEKSEIFDDQFSVERPDGSNFTLKIRSTKLEDSAMYFCASSEIARGPNTEAFFGQGTRLTVV.

V gene TRBV4-3 combines with J gene TRBJ2-5; tentatively, D is TRBD2 (5 bases). This CDR3 has 14 residues. Germline V lookup: CDR1 LGHNA, CDR2 YSLEER. Trimming stripped 0 bases from V and 5 bases from J, with 10 bases between. The DNA for the CDR3 is TGCGCCAGCAGCCAAGATCGGGGTGGGGAGACCCAGTACTTC. Residues: CASSQDRGGETQYF.